Listed below are T cell receptor beta chains from one sample, sequenced in a study of cytotoxic CD8 clonotypes in ibrutinib-treated CLL. Assay: immunoSEQ multiplex PCR; the TCRdb copy retains only in-frame clones and omits some. The table lists over 100,000 clones, 80% to 90% of them singletons. Sequencing used PBMCs, obtained after 24 months of ibrutinib treatment. These receptors all stem from a human donor with chronic lymphocytic leukemia. Each CDR3 is given with its conserved first and last residue. The D gene is left open where the match is weak. The size field is filled for only some rows; it gives once, few, many or a size class.

J: TRBJ2-3
V: TRBV7-2
size: .
D: TRBD2
CDR3: CASSGRLAGRGTDTQYF
DNA: TGTGCCAGCAGCGGAAGACTAGCGGGAAGAGGCACAGATACGCAGTATTTT

J: TRBJ1-1
V: TRBV5-1
size: .
D: .
CDR3: CASSRQGNTEAFF
DNA: TGCGCCAGCAGCCGGCAGGGGAACACTGAAGCTTTCTTT

J: TRBJ2-5
V: TRBV27
size: once
D: TRBD2
CDR3: CASGGVAAGQETQYF
DNA: TGTGCCAGCGGGGGGGTGGCAGCGGGGCAAGAGACCCAGTACTTC

J: TRBJ1-1
V: TRBV5-1
size: .
D: .
CDR3: CASSREQGPKDTEAFF
DNA: TGCGCCAGCAGCAGGGAGCAGGGCCCAAAGGACACTGAAGCTTTCTTT

J: TRBJ2-1
V: TRBV4-2
size: few
D: .
CDR3: CASSQVSRDNEQFF
DNA: TGTGCCAGCAGCCAAGTTAGCAGGGACAATGAGCAGTTCTTC

J: TRBJ2-7
V: TRBV9
size: .
D: .
CDR3: CASSVEPREPEQYF
DNA: TGTGCCAGCAGCGTAGAACCCCGGGAGCCGGAGCAGTACTTC

J: TRBJ1-2
V: TRBV2
size: .
D: .
CDR3: CASSNSRTSTGDGYTF
DNA: TGTGCCAGCAGCAACTCTAGGACAAGTACGGGCGATGGCTACACCTTC

J: TRBJ2-2
V: TRBV5-5
size: .
D: TRBD1
CDR3: CASTDRDRGTGELFF
DNA: TGTGCCAGCACCGACCGGGACAGGGGAACCGGGGAGCTGTTTTTT

J: TRBJ1-5
V: TRBV2
size: .
D: TRBD1
CDR3: CASKTGLSQPQHF
DNA: TGTGCCAGCAAGACAGGGTTGAGTCAGCCCCAGCATTTT

J: TRBJ2-2
V: TRBV7-5
size: .
D: .
CDR3: CVRSPSPPGHRPRPGELFF
DNA: TGTGTCAGAAGCCCTTCACCACCGGGACACCGCCCCAGACCAGGGGAGCTGTTTTTT

J: TRBJ2-3
V: TRBV29-1
size: .
D: TRBD2
CDR3: CSVLLAGAIRDTQYF
DNA: TGCAGCGTCCTCCTAGCGGGAGCGATTAGAGATACGCAGTATTTT

J: TRBJ2-5
V: TRBV2
size: .
D: TRBD2
CDR3: CASSGTGLAGAIRETQYF
DNA: TGTGCCAGCAGTGGAACGGGACTAGCGGGGGCGATTCGTGAGACCCAGTACTTC

J: TRBJ2-7
V: TRBV28
size: .
D: .
CDR3: CASSLDGYEQYF
DNA: TGTGCCAGCAGTCTCGACGGGTACGAGCAGTACTTC

J: TRBJ2-3
V: TRBV4-3
size: once
D: TRBD2
CDR3: CASSQDLLAGGRTSTDTQYF
DNA: TGCGCCAGCAGCCAAGATCTACTAGCGGGGGGCCGTACTAGCACAGATACGCAGTATTTT

J: TRBJ1-2
V: TRBV27
size: .
D: .
CDR3: CASSGAGNYGYTF
DNA: TGTGCCAGCAGTGGGGCAGGGAACTATGGCTACACCTTC

J: TRBJ2-1
V: TRBV19
size: .
D: .
CDR3: CASNLRGGRDEQFF
DNA: TGTGCCAGTAACCTACGAGGGGGACGGGATGAGCAGTTCTTC

J: TRBJ2-7
V: TRBV7-3
size: .
D: TRBD2
CDR3: CASSITSGGSYEQYF
DNA: TGTGCCAGCAGCATCACTAGCGGGGGGAGCTACGAGCAGTACTTC

J: TRBJ1-5
V: TRBV19
size: .
D: TRBD1
CDR3: CASSPGQDRRPQHF
DNA: TGTGCCAGTAGTCCGGGACAGGATCGACGGCCCCAGCATTTT

J: TRBJ1-3
V: TRBV10-3
size: .
D: .
CDR3: CAIRDTVDLNF
DNA: TGTGCCATCAGGGACACTGTTGATCTAAATTTT

J: TRBJ2-3
V: TRBV18
size: .
D: TRBD2
CDR3: CASSPLAGGNTDTQYF
DNA: TGTGCCAGCTCACCACTAGCGGGAGGAAACACAGATACGCAGTATTTT

J: TRBJ2-5
V: TRBV7-9
size: .
D: .
CDR3: CASSSYRAQETQYF
DNA: TGTGCCAGCAGCTCCTACAGGGCCCAAGAGACCCAGTACTTC

J: TRBJ2-2
V: TRBV6-1
size: .
D: .
CDR3: CASSDWGNTGELFF
DNA: TGTGCCAGCAGTGATTGGGGTAACACCGGGGAGCTGTTTTTT

J: TRBJ2-5
V: TRBV4-1
size: .
D: .
CDR3: CASSQISRVETQYF
DNA: TGCGCCAGCAGCCAAATTTCCAGGGTAGAGACCCAGTACTTC

J: TRBJ1-2
V: TRBV28
size: .
D: .
CDR3: CASSLDRAGYTF
DNA: TGTGCCAGCAGCCTTGACAGAGCAGGCTACACCTTC

J: TRBJ1-1
V: TRBV7-8
size: .
D: .
CDR3: CASSFREANTEAFF
DNA: TGTGCCAGCAGCTTTCGGGAGGCGAACACTGAAGCTTTCTTT

J: TRBJ1-2
V: TRBV7-3
size: .
D: .
CDR3: CASSLRRDSGYTF
DNA: TGTGCCAGCAGCCTACGCAGGGATTCTGGCTACACCTTC

J: TRBJ2-7
V: TRBV7-2
size: .
D: .
CDR3: CASSLGNKLEQYF
DNA: TGTGCCAGCAGCTTAGGGAACAAATTGGAGCAGTACTTC

J: TRBJ1-4
V: TRBV30
size: .
D: .
CDR3: CAWRFGRAGEKLFF
DNA: TGTGCCTGGAGGTTTGGCAGAGCAGGTGAAAAACTGTTTTTT

J: TRBJ2-7
V: TRBV6-5
size: many
D: .
CDR3: CASSAGYEQYF
DNA: TGTGCCAGCTCCGCGGGGTACGAGCAGTACTTC

J: TRBJ1-5
V: TRBV28
size: .
D: TRBD1
CDR3: CASSLSAPGQGLDNQPQHF
DNA: TGTGCCAGCAGTTTATCGGCTCCCGGACAGGGGTTGGACAATCAGCCCCAGCATTTT

J: TRBJ1-4
V: TRBV5-6
size: .
D: TRBD1
CDR3: CASSTRDRLYEKLFF
DNA: TGTGCCAGCAGCACCCGGGACAGGCTTTATGAAAAACTGTTTTTT

J: TRBJ1-2
V: TRBV4-1
size: .
D: .
CDR3: CASSQEEQGNYGYTF
DNA: TGCGCCAGCAGCCAAGAGGAACAGGGCAACTATGGCTACACCTTC